Listed below are T cell receptor beta chains from one sample, sequenced in a study of siplizumab effects on memory and regulatory T cells. Assay used: immunoSEQ multiplex PCR; TCRdb lists only in-frame clones, some missing. This table holds approximately 120,000 clones, approximately 92% found once. What was sequenced was non-Treg CD4+ T cells sorted from blood. These receptors all stem from a human donor in good health. Both conserved end residues are part of each CDR3. The D gene is left open where the match is weak. A clone size is listed for some rows: how often the clone was seen (once, few, many), or a class if it is expanded.

NA,NA,TRBJ1-5,TRBV7-2,TGTGCCAGCAGCTTATACGGGGGGCTTGGCAATCAGCCCCAGCATTTT,CASSLYGGLGNQPQHF
NA,NA,TRBJ1-4,TRBV9,TGTGCCAGCAGCGGGGGACGAGCAACTAATGAAAAACTGTTTTTT,CASSGGRATNEKLFF
NA,NA,TRBJ2-7,TRBV5-4,TGTGCCAGCAGCCCCCCCGTCTACGAGCAGTACTTC,CASSPPVYEQYF
NA,NA,TRBJ2-5,TRBV18,TGTGCCAGCTCACCAGGAACTGCCCAGTACTTC,CASSPGTAQYF
NA,NA,TRBJ1-1,TRBV6-1,TGTGCCAGCGGAGATACCGGGACGGTTAGAACTGAAGCTTTCTTT,CASGDTGTVRTEAFF
NA,TRBD2,TRBJ2-3,TRBV6-6,TGTGCCAGCAGTTCCCAACCTCCTAGCGGGGGAAATACGCAGTATTTT,CASSSQPPSGGNTQYF
NA,NA,TRBJ2-1,TRBV7-3,TGTGCCAGCAGCTTATTCCCGCCAGGGGGGGTCAATGAGCAGTTCTTC,CASSLFPPGGVNEQFF
NA,NA,TRBJ1-1,TRBV2,TGTGCCAGCAGTGTCCAATTGGGGAACACTGAAGCTTTCTTT,CASSVQLGNTEAFF
NA,NA,TRBJ1-1,TRBV7-2,TGTGCCATCCAAAGGGGTATGAACACTGAAGCTTTCTTT,CAIQRGMNTEAFF
NA,NA,TRBJ1-5,TRBV5-5,TGTGCCAGCAGCTTACAGGGTGGGAACCAGCCCCAGCATTTT,CASSLQGGNQPQHF
NA,NA,TRBJ1-6,TRBV9,TGTGCCAGCAGCCAAACGGGGTCACCCCTCCACTTT,CASSQTGSPLHF
NA,NA,TRBJ1-6,TRBV28,TGTGCCAGCAGTCCCAATTCACCCCTCCACTTT,CASSPNSPLHF
NA,NA,TRBJ2-7,TRBV27,TGTGCCAGCAGTTTATTCTGGGCCCCTCTGGACGAGCAGTACTTC,CASSLFWAPLDEQYF
NA,NA,TRBJ1-6,TRBV27,TGTGCCAGCAGTTTATCGAGTGGGACTTATTCACCCCTCCACTTT,CASSLSSGTYSPLHF
NA,NA,TRBJ1-5,TRBV14,TGTGCCAGCAGCGGGGGGGGCGGCAATCAGCCCCAGCATTTT,CASSGGGGNQPQHF
NA,TRBD1,TRBJ1-6,TRBV6-5,TGTGCCAGCAGTTACTCCCGGGACAGGGGTCATTCACCCCTCCACTTT,CASSYSRDRGHSPLHF
NA,NA,TRBJ1-1,TRBV7-9,TGTGCCAGCAGCTCGAGACAGGTGGCTGAAGCTTTCTTT,CASSSRQVAEAFF
NA,NA,TRBJ1-4,TRBV6-5,TGTGCCAGCAAGGGTGTCACCGCAACTAATGAAAAACTGTTTTTT,CASKGVTATNEKLFF
NA,NA,TRBJ1-5,TRBV11-2,TGTGCCAGCAGCCCAGGGTTCTATCAGCCCCAGCATTTT,CASSPGFYQPQHF
NA,NA,TRBJ2-5,TRBV14,TGTGCCAGCAGCCAACACGAGGACACAGAGACCCAGTACTTC,CASSQHEDTETQYF
NA,TRBD1,TRBJ1-6,TRBV18,TGTGCCAGCTCTCGGGGACTAGGGACAGGGGAATCACCCCTCCACTTT,CASSRGLGTGESPLHF
once,NA,TRBJ1-4,TRBV7-2,TGTGCCAGCAGCTTCAGGGGCCCCGGTGAAAAACTGTTTTTT,CASSFRGPGEKLFF
once,NA,TRBJ2-5,TRBV10-2,TGCGCCAGCAGTGAGGGGGAAGGTTCAAAGACCCAGTACTTC,CASSEGEGSKTQYF
NA,TRBD1,TRBJ1-2,TRBV10-2,TGCGCCATTCTCAGGGGGGGCATGTGGTATGGCTACACCTTC,CAILRGGMWYGYTF
NA,NA,TRBJ1-1,TRBV5-1,TGCGCCAGCAGCTCGGGACAGAACACTGAAGCTTTCTTT,CASSSGQNTEAFF
NA,NA,TRBJ1-1,TRBV5-1,TGCGCCAGCAGGGTCGGGGTTGACACTGAAGCTTTCTTT,CASRVGVDTEAFF
once,NA,TRBJ2-3,TRBV5-4,TGTGCCAGCAGGGGGGCCCAGGGACGCCCCGATCAGGCGCAGTATTTT,CASRGAQGRPDQAQYF
NA,TRBD1,TRBJ2-3,TRBV27,TGTGCCAGCAGTCTCCGGACAGGGACAGATACGCAGTATTTT,CASSLRTGTDTQYF
NA,NA,TRBJ2-7,TRBV5-1,TGCGCCAGCAGCTTGGTGGTGGGGGCAGCATACGAGCAGCACTTC,CASSLVVGAAYEQHF
NA,NA,TRBJ1-1,TRBV18,TGTGCCAGCTCACCGGACATCCTAGCTGAAGCTTTCTTT,CASSPDILAEAFF
NA,NA,TRBJ1-5,TRBV11-2,TGTGCCAGCAGCTTAGAAGGAGGTCAGCCCCAGCATTTT,CASSLEGGQPQHF
NA,TRBD1,TRBJ1-2,TRBV5-4,TGTGCCAGCAGCTTGGAACAGGGGATCTATGGCTACACCTTC,CASSLEQGIYGYTF
NA,TRBD2,TRBJ2-3,TRBV2,TGTGCCAGCAGTGAAGCACTAGCGGGGGGAGATACGCAGTATTTT,CASSEALAGGDTQYF
NA,NA,TRBJ2-7,TRBV11-2,TGTGCCAGCAGCTTAAGAATCGGGAGAGAAGAGCAGTACTTC,CASSLRIGREEQYF
NA,NA,TRBJ2-3,TRBV11-2,TGTGCCAGCAGTCGGGCGGGGGCCCGCACAGATACGCAGTATTTT,CASSRAGARTDTQYF
NA,NA,TRBJ2-3,TRBV4-1,TGCGCCAGCAGCCGCCGGGCCCCCGGCGGTAGCACAGATACGCAGTATTTT,CASSRRAPGGSTDTQYF
NA,NA,TRBJ1-5,TRBV5-1,TGCGCCAGCAGCTTGGTGGTTGGTCAGCCCCAGCATTTT,CASSLVVGQPQHF
NA,NA,TRBJ1-2,TRBV6-6,TGTGCCAGCGGTCAGGGCGCTTACTATGGCTACACCTTC,CASGQGAYYGYTF
NA,TRBD2,TRBJ2-1,TRBV27,TGTGCCAGCAGCCTCCGGGGGGACAATGAGCAGTTCTTC,CASSLRGDNEQFF
NA,NA,TRBJ2-7,TRBV11-2,TGTGCCAGCAGCTTACAATTGGGCCCTCGAGCCTCCGAGCAGTACTTC,CASSLQLGPRASEQYF
NA,NA,TRBJ1-4,TRBV5-4,TGTGCCAGCAGCTTCGTGGGCGCAACTAATGAAAAACTGTTTTTT,CASSFVGATNEKLFF
once,NA,TRBJ1-1,TRBV27,TGTGCCAGCAGTTTTGTAGGGTGGAACACTGAAGCTTTCTTT,CASSFVGWNTEAFF
NA,NA,TRBJ1-3,TRBV7-9,TGTGCCAGCAGCTTAGCCTCTCGGTCTGGAAACACCATATATTTT,CASSLASRSGNTIYF
NA,NA,TRBJ2-3,TRBV9,TGTGCCAGCAGCGGAGACCGCCCCACCGATACGCAGTATTTT,CASSGDRPTDTQYF
NA,NA,TRBJ1-2,TRBV6-1,TGTGCCAGCAGGACAACCGGGACCCCGAGGGGCTACACCTTC,CASRTTGTPRGYTF
NA,NA,TRBJ1-2,TRBV19,TGTGCCAGTAGTATAGCCCGGACCACCCCGGGTGGCTACACCTTC,CASSIARTTPGGYTF
NA,NA,TRBJ2-3,TRBV14,TGTGCCAGCAGCCAAAGGGGGGGCCCTGGCACAGATACGCAGTATTTT,CASSQRGGPGTDTQYF
few,TRBD1,TRBJ1-6,TRBV2,TGTGCCAGCATCGGGACAGCGGGGTCACCCCTCCACTTT,CASIGTAGSPLHF
NA,NA,TRBJ2-7,TRBV5-5,TGTGCCAGCAGCCCGCCGACAGGGAGGGAGCAGTACTTC,CASSPPTGREQYF
NA,TRBD2,TRBJ2-7,TRBV6-6,TGTGCCAGCAGACCATTAGCGGGAGACTCCTACGAGCAGTACTTC,CASRPLAGDSYEQYF
NA,NA,TRBJ2-1,TRBV7-3,TGTGCCAGCAGCCCGGACTCGAGCTCCTACAATGAGCAGTTCTTC,CASSPDSSSYNEQFF
NA,TRBD1,TRBJ2-2,TRBV11-1,TGTGCCAGCAGACCGGGACAGGGGATCGGGGAGCTGTTTTTT,CASRPGQGIGELFF
few,NA,TRBJ1-3,TRBV9,TGTGCCAGCAGCGTAGGAAGCTCTGGAAACACCATATATTTT,CASSVGSSGNTIYF
once,NA,TRBJ2-7,TRBV6-1,TGTGCCAGCAGTAAAGGGGATTGGGGTCTCCAAATCTACGAGCAGTACTTC,CASSKGDWGLQIYEQYF
NA,NA,TRBJ2-2,TRBV6-6,TGTGCCAGCAGTTCTCAGGACAAGAACACCGGGGAGCTGTTTTTT,CASSSQDKNTGELFF